This TCR beta chain was sequenced for a study of cytomegalovirus exposure and HLA in healthy donors. Study-level background: Approximately 200 million T cells yielded over 90 million unique TCR beta sequences in earlier analysis.

Both 60 Vbeta primers and 13 Jbeta primers went into the PCR. TCRdb keeps only in-frame clones here, not all; method: immunoSEQ multiplex PCR. This table holds about 190,000 clones, about three quarters found once. Trimming took off 6 bases at V and 5 bases at J, with 14 bases between the two ends. The CDR3 is 14 residues long. Germline CDR1 is LNHDA and CDR2 is SQIVND (reference sequence). The source is a woman between 25 and 40 years old in good health and CMV-seropositive. Sequencing input: PBMCs. The chain has TRBV19 and TRBJ1-5; no clear D. CDR3 amino acids: CASRKANTDQPQHF. Here the CDR3 DNA reads TGTGCCAGTAGGAAGGCCAACACAGATCAGCCCCAGCATTTT.